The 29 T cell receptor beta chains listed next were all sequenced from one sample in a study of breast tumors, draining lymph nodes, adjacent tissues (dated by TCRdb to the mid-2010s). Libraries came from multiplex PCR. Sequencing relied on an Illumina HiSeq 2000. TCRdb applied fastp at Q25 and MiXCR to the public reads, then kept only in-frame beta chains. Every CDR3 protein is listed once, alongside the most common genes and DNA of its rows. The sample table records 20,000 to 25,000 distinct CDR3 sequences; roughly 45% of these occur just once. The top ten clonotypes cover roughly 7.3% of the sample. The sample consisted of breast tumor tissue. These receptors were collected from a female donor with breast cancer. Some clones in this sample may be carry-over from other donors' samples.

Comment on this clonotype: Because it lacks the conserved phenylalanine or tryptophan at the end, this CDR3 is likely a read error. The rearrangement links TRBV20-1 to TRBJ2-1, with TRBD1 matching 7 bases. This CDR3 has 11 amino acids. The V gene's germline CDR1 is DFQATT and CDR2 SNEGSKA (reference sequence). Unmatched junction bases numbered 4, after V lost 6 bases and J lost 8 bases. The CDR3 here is CSARGQYEQFL. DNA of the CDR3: TGCAGTGCCAGGGGACAGTATGAGCAGTTCCTT.

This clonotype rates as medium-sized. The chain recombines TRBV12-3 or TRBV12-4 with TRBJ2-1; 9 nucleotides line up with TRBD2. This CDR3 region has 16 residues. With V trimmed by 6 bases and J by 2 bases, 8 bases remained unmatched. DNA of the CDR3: TGTGCCAGCAGCCCTACTAGCGGGCTGACCTACAATGAGCAGTTCTTC. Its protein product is CASSPTSGLTYNEQFF.

The CDR3 DNA is TGTGCCAGAAGGGCGCCCGCGCACACCGGGGGTGACAATGAGCAGTTCTTC. Protein: CARRAPAHTGGDNEQFF. The chain recombines TRBV2 with TRBJ2-1; D is possibly TRBD2 (6 bases). From germline, CDR1 is SNHLY and CDR2 FYNNEI. The CDR3 covers 17 residues. V was trimmed by 9 bases and J by 5 bases, leaving 26 bases between them.

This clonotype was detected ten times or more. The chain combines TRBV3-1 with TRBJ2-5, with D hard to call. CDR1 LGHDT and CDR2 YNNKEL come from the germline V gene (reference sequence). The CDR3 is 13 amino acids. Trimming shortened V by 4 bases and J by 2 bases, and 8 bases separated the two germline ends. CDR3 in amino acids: CASSLGFQETQYF. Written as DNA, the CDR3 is TGTGCCAGCAGCCTCGGATTTCAAGAGACCCAGTACTTC.

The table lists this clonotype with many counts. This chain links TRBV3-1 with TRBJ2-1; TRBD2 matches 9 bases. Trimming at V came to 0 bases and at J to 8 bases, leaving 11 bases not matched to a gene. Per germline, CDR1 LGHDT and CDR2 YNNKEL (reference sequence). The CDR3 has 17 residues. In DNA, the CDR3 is TGTGCCAGCAGCCAAGATCAGGGCGGGAGGGCCAAGCATGAGCAGTTCTTC. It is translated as CASSQDQGGRAKHEQFF.

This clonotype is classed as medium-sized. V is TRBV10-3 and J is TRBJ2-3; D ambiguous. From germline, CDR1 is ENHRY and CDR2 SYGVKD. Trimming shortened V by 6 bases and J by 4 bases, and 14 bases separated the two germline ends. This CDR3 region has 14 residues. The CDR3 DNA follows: TGTGCCATCAGGGGCACGACTCCCCCAGATACGCAGTATTTT. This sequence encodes CAIRGTTPPDTQYF.

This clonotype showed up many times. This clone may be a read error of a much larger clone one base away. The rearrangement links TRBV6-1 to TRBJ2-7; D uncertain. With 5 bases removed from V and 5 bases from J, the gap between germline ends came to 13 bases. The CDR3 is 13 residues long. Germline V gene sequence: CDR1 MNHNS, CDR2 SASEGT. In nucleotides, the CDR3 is TGTGCCAGCAGTCAGAAGGGTCACGACGAGCAGTACTTC. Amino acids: CASSQKGHDEQYF.

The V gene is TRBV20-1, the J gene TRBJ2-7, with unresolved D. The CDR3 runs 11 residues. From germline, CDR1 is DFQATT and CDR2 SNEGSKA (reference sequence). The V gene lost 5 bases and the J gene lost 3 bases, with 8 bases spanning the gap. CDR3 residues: CSAFRVYEQYV. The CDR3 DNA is TGCAGTGCTTTCCGGGTCTACGAGCAGTACGTC.

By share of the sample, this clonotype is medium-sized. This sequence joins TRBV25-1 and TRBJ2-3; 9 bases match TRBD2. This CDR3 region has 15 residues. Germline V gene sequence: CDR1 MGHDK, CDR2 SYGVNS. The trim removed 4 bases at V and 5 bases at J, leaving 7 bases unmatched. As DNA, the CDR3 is TGTGCCAGCAGTGGTCAAGCGGGAGGTCGAGATACGCAGTATTTT. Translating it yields CASSGQAGGRDTQYF.

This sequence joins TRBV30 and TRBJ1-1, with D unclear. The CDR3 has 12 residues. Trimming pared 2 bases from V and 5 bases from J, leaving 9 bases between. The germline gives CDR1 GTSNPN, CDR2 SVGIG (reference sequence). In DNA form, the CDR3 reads TGTGCCTGGAGTAAAAGGATGACTGAAGCTTTCTTT. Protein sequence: CAWSKRMTEAFF.

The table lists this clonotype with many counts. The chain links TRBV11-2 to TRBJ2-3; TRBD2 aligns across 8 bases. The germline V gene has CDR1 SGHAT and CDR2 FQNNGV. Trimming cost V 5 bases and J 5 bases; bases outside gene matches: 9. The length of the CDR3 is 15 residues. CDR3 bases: TGTGCCAGCAGCCCGGGACTAGTGAGAAAAGATACGCAGTATTTT. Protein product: CASSPGLVRKDTQYF.

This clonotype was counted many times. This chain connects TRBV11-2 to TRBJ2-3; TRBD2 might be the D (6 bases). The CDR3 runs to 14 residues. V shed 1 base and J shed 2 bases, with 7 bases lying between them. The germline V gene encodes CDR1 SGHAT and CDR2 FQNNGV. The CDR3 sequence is CASSLGTNTDTQYF. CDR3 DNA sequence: TGTGCCAGCAGCTTAGGGACTAACACAGATACGCAGTATTTT. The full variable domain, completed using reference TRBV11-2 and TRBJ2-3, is EAGVAQSPRYKIIEKRQSVAFWCNPISGHATLYWYQQILGQGPKLLIQFQNNGVVDDSQLPKDRFSAERLKGVDSTLKIQPAKLEDSAVYLCASSLGTNTDTQYFGPGTRLTVL.

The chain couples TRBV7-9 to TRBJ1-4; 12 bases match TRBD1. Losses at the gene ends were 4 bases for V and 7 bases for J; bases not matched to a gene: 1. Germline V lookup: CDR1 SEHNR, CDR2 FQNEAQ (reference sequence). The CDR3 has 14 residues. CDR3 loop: CASSWDRGREKLFF. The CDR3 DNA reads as TGTGCCAGCAGCTGGGACAGGGGGCGTGAAAAACTGTTTTTT.

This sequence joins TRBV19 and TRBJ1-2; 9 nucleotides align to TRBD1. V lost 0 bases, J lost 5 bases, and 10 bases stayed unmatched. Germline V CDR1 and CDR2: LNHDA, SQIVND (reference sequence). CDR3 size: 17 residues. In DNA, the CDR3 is TGTGCCAGTAGTATAGATGGCTGGACAGGGGCACGATATGGCTACACCTTC. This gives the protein CASSIDGWTGARYGYTF.

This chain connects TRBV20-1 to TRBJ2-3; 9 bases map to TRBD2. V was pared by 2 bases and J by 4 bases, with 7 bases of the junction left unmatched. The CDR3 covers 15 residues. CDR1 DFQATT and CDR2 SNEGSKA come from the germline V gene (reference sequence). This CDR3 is CSARITAGGADTQYF. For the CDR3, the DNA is TGCAGTGCTAGAATAACAGCGGGAGGAGCAGATACGCAGTATTTT.

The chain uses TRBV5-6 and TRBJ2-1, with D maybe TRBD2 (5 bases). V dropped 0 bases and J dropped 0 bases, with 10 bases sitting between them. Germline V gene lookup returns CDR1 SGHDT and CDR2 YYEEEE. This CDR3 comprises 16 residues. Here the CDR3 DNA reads TGTGCCAGCAGCTTGGTGGCGGGTAGCTCCTACAATGAGCAGTTCTTC. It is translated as CASSLVAGSSYNEQFF.

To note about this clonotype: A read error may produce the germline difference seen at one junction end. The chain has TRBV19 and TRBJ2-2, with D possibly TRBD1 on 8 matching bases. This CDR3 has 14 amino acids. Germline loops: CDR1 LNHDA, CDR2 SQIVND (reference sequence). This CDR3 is CASRTGEGSGELFF. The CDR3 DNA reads TGTGCCAGTAGGACAGGGGAGGGGTCCGGTGAGCTGTTTTTT.

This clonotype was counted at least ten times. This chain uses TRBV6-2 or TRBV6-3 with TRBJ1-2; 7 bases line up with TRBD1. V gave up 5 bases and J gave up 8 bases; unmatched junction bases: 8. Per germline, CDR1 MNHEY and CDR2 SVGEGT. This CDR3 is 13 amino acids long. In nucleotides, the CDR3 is TGTGCCAGCAGTCCAAGACAGGGCGGAGGCTACACCTTC. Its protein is CASSPRQGGGYTF.

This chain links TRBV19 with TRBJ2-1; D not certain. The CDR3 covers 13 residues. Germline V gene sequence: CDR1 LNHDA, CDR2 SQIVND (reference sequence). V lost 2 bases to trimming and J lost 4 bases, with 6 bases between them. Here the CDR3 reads CASSIRLYNEQFF. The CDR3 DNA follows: TGTGCCAGTAGTATAAGGCTGTACAATGAGCAGTTCTTC.

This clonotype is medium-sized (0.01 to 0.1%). CDR3: CASSLTPGTLTYNEQFF. The CDR3 DNA reads as TGTGCCAGCAGCTTAACACCCGGGACACTAACTTACAATGAGCAGTTCTTC. This chain links TRBV7-9 with TRBJ2-1; the D gene is possibly TRBD1 (6 bases). Germline V gene data show CDR1 as SEHNR and CDR2 as FQNEAQ (reference sequence). Trimming pared 2 bases from V and 4 bases from J, leaving 18 bases between. CDR3 length equals 17 residues.

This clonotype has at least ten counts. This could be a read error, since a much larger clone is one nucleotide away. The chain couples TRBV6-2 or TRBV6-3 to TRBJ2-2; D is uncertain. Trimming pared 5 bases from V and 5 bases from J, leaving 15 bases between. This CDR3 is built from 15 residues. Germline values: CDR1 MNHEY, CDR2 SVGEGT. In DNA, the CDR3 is TGTGCCAGCAGTCACAAGGCCGAGATAACCGGGGAGCTGTTTTTT. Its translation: CASSHKAEITGELFF.

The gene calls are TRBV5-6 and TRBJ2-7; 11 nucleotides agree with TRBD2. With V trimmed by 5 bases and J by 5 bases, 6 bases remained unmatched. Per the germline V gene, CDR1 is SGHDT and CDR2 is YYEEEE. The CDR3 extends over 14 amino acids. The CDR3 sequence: CASSPGTSGNEQYF. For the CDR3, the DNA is TGTGCCAGCAGTCCCGGGACTAGCGGCAACGAGCAGTACTTC.

The CDR3 is CASRGTVYYNEQFF. CDR3 nucleotides: TGTGCCAGCAGGGGGACAGTCTACTACAATGAGCAGTTCTTC. The rearrangement joins TRBV2 to TRBJ2-1; 7 bases align to TRBD1. This CDR3 has 14 amino acids. Losses at the gene ends were 6 bases for V and 3 bases for J; bases not matched to a gene: 5. Germline V gene sequence: CDR1 SNHLY, CDR2 FYNNEI.

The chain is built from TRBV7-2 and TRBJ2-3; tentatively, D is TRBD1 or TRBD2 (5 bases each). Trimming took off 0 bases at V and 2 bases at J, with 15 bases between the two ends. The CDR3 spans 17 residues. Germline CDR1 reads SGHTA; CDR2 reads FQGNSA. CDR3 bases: TGTGCCAGCAGCTTAGCGCTTCTGAGGGGCAACACAGATACGCAGTATTTT. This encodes CASSLALLRGNTDTQYF.

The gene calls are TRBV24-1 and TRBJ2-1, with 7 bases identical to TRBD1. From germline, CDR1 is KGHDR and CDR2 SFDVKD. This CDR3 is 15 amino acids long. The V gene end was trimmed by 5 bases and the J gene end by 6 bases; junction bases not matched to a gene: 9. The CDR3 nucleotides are TGTGCCACCAGTGTCCTCCGGGACAGTTGCAATGAGCAGTTCTTC. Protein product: CATSVLRDSCNEQFF.

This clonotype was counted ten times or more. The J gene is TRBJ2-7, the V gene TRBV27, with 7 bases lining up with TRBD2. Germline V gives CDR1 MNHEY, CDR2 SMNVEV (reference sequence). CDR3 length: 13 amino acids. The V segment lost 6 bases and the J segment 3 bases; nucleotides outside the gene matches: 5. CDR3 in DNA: TGTGCCAGCAGCTTGGGGGGGGTCTACGAGCAGTACTTC. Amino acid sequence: CASSLGGVYEQYF.

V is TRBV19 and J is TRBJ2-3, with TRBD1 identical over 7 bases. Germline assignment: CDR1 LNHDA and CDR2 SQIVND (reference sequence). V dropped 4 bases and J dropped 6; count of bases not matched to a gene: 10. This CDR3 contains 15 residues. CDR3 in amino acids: CASSKYSRGMDTQYF. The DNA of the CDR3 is TGTGCCAGTAGTAAATACTCCAGGGGGATGGATACGCAGTATTTT. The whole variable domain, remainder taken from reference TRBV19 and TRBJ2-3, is DGGITQSPKYLFRKEGQNVTLSCEQNLNHDAMYWYRQDPGQGLRLIYYSQIVNDFQKGDIAEGYSVSREKKESFPLTVTSAQKNPTAFYLCASSKYSRGMDTQYFGPGTRLTVL.

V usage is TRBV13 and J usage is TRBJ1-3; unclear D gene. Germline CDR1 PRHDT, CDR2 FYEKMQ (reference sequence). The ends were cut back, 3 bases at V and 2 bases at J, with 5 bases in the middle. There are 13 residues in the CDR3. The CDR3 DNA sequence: TGTGCCAGCAGCTTTGGAGCTGGAAACACCATATATTTT. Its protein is CASSFGAGNTIYF.

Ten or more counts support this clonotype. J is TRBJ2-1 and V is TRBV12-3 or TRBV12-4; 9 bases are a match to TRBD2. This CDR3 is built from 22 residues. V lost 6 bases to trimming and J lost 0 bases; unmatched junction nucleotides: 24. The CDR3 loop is CASSKALAGPCPPVSSYNEQFF. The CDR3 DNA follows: TGTGCCAGCAGCAAAGCCCTAGCGGGACCTTGCCCCCCAGTGAGCTCCTACAATGAGCAGTTCTTC.